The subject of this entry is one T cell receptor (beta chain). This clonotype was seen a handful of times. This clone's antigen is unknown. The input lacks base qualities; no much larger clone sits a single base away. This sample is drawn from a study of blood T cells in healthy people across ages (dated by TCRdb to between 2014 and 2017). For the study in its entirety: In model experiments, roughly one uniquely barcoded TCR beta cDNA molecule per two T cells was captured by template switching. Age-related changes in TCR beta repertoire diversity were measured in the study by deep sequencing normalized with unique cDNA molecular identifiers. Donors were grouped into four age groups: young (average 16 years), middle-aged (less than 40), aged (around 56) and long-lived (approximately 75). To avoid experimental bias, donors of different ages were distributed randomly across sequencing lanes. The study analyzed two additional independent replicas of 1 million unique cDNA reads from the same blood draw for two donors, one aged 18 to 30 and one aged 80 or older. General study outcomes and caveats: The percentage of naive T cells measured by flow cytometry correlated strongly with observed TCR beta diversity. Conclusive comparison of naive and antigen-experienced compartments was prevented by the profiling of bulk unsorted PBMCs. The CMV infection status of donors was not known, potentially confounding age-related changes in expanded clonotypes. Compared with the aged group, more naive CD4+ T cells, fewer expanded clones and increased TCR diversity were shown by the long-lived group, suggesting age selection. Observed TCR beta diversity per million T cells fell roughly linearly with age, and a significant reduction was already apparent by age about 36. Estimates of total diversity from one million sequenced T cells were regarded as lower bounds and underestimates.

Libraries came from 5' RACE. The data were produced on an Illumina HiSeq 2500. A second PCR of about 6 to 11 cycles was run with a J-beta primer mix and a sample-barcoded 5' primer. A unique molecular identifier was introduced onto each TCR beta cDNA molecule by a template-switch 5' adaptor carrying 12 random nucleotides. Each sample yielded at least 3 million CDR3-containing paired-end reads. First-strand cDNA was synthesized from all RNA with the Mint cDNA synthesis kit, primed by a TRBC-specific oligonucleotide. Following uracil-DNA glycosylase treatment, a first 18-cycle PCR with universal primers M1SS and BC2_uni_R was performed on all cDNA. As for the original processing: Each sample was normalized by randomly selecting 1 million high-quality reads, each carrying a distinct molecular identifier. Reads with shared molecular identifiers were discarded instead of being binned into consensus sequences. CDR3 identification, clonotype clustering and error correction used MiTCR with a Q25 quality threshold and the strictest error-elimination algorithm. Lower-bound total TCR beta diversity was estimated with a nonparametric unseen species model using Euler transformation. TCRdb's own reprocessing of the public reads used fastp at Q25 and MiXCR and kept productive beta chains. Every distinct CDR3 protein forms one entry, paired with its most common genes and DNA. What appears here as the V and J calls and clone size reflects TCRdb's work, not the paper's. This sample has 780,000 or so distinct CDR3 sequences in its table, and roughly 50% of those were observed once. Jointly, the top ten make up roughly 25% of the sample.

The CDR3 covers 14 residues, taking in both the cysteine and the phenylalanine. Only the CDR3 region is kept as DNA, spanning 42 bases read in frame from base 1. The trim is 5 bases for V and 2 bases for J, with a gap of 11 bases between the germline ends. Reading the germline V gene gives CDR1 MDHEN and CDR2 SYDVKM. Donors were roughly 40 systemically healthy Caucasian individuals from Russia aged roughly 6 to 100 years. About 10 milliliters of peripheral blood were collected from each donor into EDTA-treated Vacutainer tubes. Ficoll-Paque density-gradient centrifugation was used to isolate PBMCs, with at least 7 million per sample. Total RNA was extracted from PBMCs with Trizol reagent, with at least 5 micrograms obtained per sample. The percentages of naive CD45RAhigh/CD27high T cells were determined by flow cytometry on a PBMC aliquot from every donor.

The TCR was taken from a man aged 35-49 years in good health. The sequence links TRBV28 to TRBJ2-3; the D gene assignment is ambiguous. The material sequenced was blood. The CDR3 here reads CASSNTAITDTQYF. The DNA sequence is TGTGCCAGCAGTAATACGGCCATCACAGATACGCAGTATTTT.